This T cell receptor beta chain was profiled in a study of glioma-infiltrating T cells after dendritic cell vaccination. Turning to the study itself: The vaccine used monocyte-derived dendritic cells pulsed overnight with autologous tumor lysate. At biweekly intervals, patients got three intradermal dendritic cell vaccine injections.

CDR1 is SGHAT, CDR2 FQNNGV, per germline. The CDR3 runs 15 residues. J gave up 4 bases and V 5 bases, and 6 bases lay outside the gene matches. The primer mix had 60 V beta and 13 J beta primers. Sequencing used immunoSEQ multiplex PCR; TCRdb keeps in-frame clones, though not all of them. The table records tens of thousands of clones, approximately 81% of them present only once. J is TRBJ1-3 and V is TRBV11-2; 9 nucleotides align to TRBD1. The TCR was taken from a human donor with glioblastoma. The sequencing here drew on blood, taken before dendritic cell vaccination. The CDR3: CASSQTGGDGNTIYF. The CDR3 DNA sequence: TGTGCCAGCAGCCAGACAGGGGGAGACGGAAACACCATATATTTT. Combining the CDR3 with reference TRBV11-2 and TRBJ1-3 gives the whole variable domain EAGVAQSPRYKIIEKRQSVAFWCNPISGHATLYWYQQILGQGPKLLIQFQNNGVVDDSQLPKDRFSAERLKGVDSTLKIQPAKLEDSAVYLCASSQTGGDGNTIYFGEGSWLTVV.